The 28 T cell receptor beta chains given below trace back to one sample, sequenced in a study of Graves' ophthalmopathy and Graves' hyperthyroidism. Researchers took RNA transcripts and amplified TCR beta CDR3 regions from them. Amplification began with first-round RT-PCR using HTBI primers, then second-round multiplex PCR was performed. TCRdb re-derived calls from the multiplex PCR reads in MiXCR, one entry per CDR3 protein. The sample lists under 800,000 distinct CDR3 sequences; over 20% were seen once. Sequenced: peripheral blood. Receptors originate from a woman aged 18-35 years with stable Graves' hyperthyroidism. Some clones in this sample may be carry-over from other donors' samples.

The chain combines TRBV9 with TRBJ2-3; D remains unclear. Trimming removed 0 bases from V and 2 bases from J, with 4 bases in between. Germline assignment: CDR1 SGDLS and CDR2 YYNGEE. This CDR3 region has 13 residues. The CDR3 sequence is CASSVDNTDTQYF. The CDR3 DNA follows: TGTGCCAGCAGCGTAGACAACACAGATACGCAGTATTTT.

This clonotype has ten or more counts. The V gene is TRBV27, the J gene TRBJ2-7; D possibly corresponds to TRBD2 (6 bases). The germline V gene encodes CDR1 MNHEY and CDR2 SMNVEV (reference sequence). Trimming removed 3 bases from V and 4 bases from J, with 16 bases in between. The CDR3 runs 15 residues. The CDR3 coding sequence is TGTGCCAGCAGTTTTTACGCGGGGCGGTTGTACGAGCAGTACTTC. It is translated as CASSFYAGRLYEQYF.

The sample holds many counts of this clonotype. V is TRBV12-3 or TRBV12-4 and J is TRBJ1-2; D unresolved. The CDR3 loop spans 12 amino acids. V lost 5 bases, J lost 8 bases, and 12 bases lay in between. CDR3 sequence (DNA): TGTGCCAGCAGTACCGACCTGGAGGGCTACACCTTC. It encodes CASSTDLEGYTF.

This clonotype was recorded at least ten times. The chain couples TRBV30 to TRBJ1-1; 9 bases line up with TRBD1. The junction had 8 bases not matched to a gene; V was cut back by 2 bases and J by 4 bases. Germline lookup yields CDR1 GTSNPN and CDR2 SVGIG (reference sequence). This CDR3 contains 15 residues. CDR3 sequence (DNA): TGTGCCTGGAGTCCGGACAGGGGCTTTCTCACTGAAGCTTTCTTT. It yields the protein CAWSPDRGFLTEAFF.

This clonotype was seen ten or more times. This sequence joins TRBV6-1 and TRBJ2-5; tentative D call: TRBD2 (5 bases). This CDR3 comprises 15 residues. In germline, CDR1 is MNHNS, CDR2 SASEGT. The V end was cut by 2 bases, the J end by 1 base, with 11 bases between. The CDR3 loop reads CASSESPGLQETQYF. The CDR3, as DNA: TGTGCCAGCAGTGAATCCCCAGGACTCCAAGAGACCCAGTACTTC.

This clonotype was counted at least ten times. The rearrangement links TRBV12-5 to TRBJ1-1, with 7 bases that match TRBD1. Germline values: CDR1 LGHNT, CDR2 FRNRAP. The CDR3 loop spans 17 amino acids. V lost 1 base and J lost 1; bases outside the gene matches: 9. In DNA, the CDR3 is TGTGCTAGTGGTTTGGCCCTAACCGGGACAGCGAACACTGAAGCTTTCTTT. This translates into CASGLALTGTANTEAFF. The full variable domain, in which reference TRBV12-5 and TRBJ1-1 provide the parts outside the CDR3, is DARVTQTPRHKVTEMGQEVTMRCQPILGHNTVFWYRQTMMQGLELLAYFRNRAPLDDSGMPKDRFSAEMPDATLATLKIQPSEPRDSAVYFCASGLALTGTANTEAFFGQGTRLTVV.

This clonotype was seen ten or more times. The chain carries TRBV6-1 and TRBJ1-3; no definite D call. With 5 bases removed from V and 0 bases from J, the gap between germline ends came to 8 bases. Germline V gene sequence: CDR1 MNHNS, CDR2 SASEGT. This CDR3 has 14 amino acids. CDR3 coding DNA: TGTGCCAGCAGTAGGATAAGCTCTGGAAACACCATATATTTT. This gives the protein CASSRISSGNTIYF.

The chain joins TRBV30 to TRBJ1-2; TRBD1 matches 10 bases. The CDR3 runs 13 residues. Germline trimming cut 5 bases from V and 2 bases from J; bases unmatched to any gene: 2. Germline-derived CDR1 and CDR2 are GTSNPN and SVGIG (reference sequence). The CDR3 DNA is TGTGCCTGGCGGGGACAGGGGAACTATGGCTACACCTTC. Translated, it gives CAWRGQGNYGYTF.

There are many counts of this clonotype. The rearrangement links TRBV6-4 to TRBJ2-5, with no clear D. The germline CDR1 and CDR2 sequences are MRHNA and SNTAGT. V gave up 3 bases and J gave up 4 bases, with 6 bases separating them. This CDR3 has 12 residues. The CDR3 nucleotides are TGTGCCAGCAGTGATGAAGGAGAGACCCAGTACTTC. It yields the protein CASSDEGETQYF.

This chain joins TRBV11-1 and TRBJ1-1; TRBD1 matches 7 bases. The length of the CDR3 is 11 residues. Germline V CDR1 and CDR2: SGHAT, FQDESV (reference sequence). Trimming took 7 bases from V and 8 from J; bases not matched to a gene: 4. CDR3 coding DNA: TGTGCCAGCAATCGGGACAGCGAAGCTTTCTTT. Its translation: CASNRDSEAFF.

This rearrangement joins TRBV12-5 to TRBJ2-5; D ambiguous. Germline CDR1 LGHNT, CDR2 FRNRAP. V lost 1 base and J lost 5, with 5 bases in between. This CDR3 contains 12 residues. The CDR3 here is CASGLGWETQYF. In DNA, the CDR3 is TGTGCTAGTGGTTTGGGTTGGGAGACCCAGTACTTC.

The rearrangement uses TRBV6-1 and TRBJ1-1; the D gene is possibly TRBD1 (5 bases). V lost 5 bases and J 0 bases, leaving 13 bases between the germline ends. This CDR3 has 15 residues. Germline CDR1 MNHNS, CDR2 SASEGT. CDR3 in amino acids: CASSRPDRMNTEAFF. Here the CDR3 DNA reads TGTGCCAGCAGTCGACCAGACAGAATGAACACTGAAGCTTTCTTT.

This clonotype came up many times. This chain uses TRBV6-1 with TRBJ2-7; perhaps TRBD1 as D (5 bases). Germline V CDR1 and CDR2: MNHNS, SASEGT. V lost 4 bases and J 3 bases, leaving 13 bases between the germline ends. The CDR3 spans 14 residues. The CDR3 protein is CASSVTGSYYEQYF. The CDR3 nucleotides read TGTGCCAGCAGTGTAACAGGCTCATACTACGAGCAGTACTTC.

This clonotype was seen a handful of times. The chain has TRBV12-3 or TRBV12-4 and TRBJ1-5; maybe TRBD1 (5 bases). This CDR3 is 15 amino acids long. Between the trimmed V and J ends, which lost 5 bases and 2 bases, there was a span of 13 bases. The CDR3 protein is CASSIQEIGNQPQHF. As DNA, the CDR3 is TGTGCCAGCAGTATACAGGAAATAGGCAATCAGCCCCAGCATTTT.

At least ten counts were recorded for this clonotype. The rearrangement joins TRBV30 to TRBJ1-6, with a weak D call TRBD1 (5 bases). The CDR3 has 13 residues. V was clipped by 3 bases and J by 10 bases, with 13 bases between them. Germline lookup yields CDR1 GTSNPN and CDR2 SVGIG (reference sequence). The CDR3 DNA reads as TGTGCCTGGAGAGACCAGGGAAACTCACCCCTCCACTTT. Amino acids: CAWRDQGNSPLHF.

The rearrangement joins TRBV9 to TRBJ2-5; possible D gene TRBD2, 6 bases. V lost 0 bases to trimming and J lost 4 bases, with 13 bases between them. The CDR3 runs 15 residues. Looked up from germline, CDR1 is SGDLS and CDR2 is YYNGEE. CDR3 nucleotides: TGTGCCAGCAGCGTAGGGTTAGCGGAGGGAGAGACCCAGTACTTC. Translated: CASSVGLAEGETQYF.

V usage is TRBV6-2 or TRBV6-3 and J usage is TRBJ2-5; 8 bases align to TRBD1. V lost 7 bases to trimming and J lost 5 bases; unmatched junction nucleotides: 9. The CDR3 extends over 14 amino acids. CDR1 is MNHEY and CDR2 is SVGEGT in the germline V gene. The CDR3 DNA reads TGTGCCAGCAACCCGACAGGGGACGGGGAGACCCAGTACTTC. This gives the protein CASNPTGDGETQYF.

This clonotype was seen repeatedly, ten times or more. In DNA, the CDR3 is TGCGCCAGCACCTTCCTACAGGGAATGAACACTGAAGCTTTCTTT. Translating gives CASTFLQGMNTEAFF. The V gene is TRBV5-1, the J gene TRBJ1-1; possible D gene TRBD1, 6 bases. CDR1 is SGHRS, CDR2 YFSETQ, per germline. The V end was cut by 6 bases, the J end by 0 bases, with 15 bases between. The CDR3 spans 15 residues.

The genes are TRBV6-2 or TRBV6-3 and TRBJ2-7; 7 bases align to TRBD1. CDR1 is MNHEY, CDR2 SVGEGT, per germline. V lost 6 bases, J lost 3 bases, and 11 bases stayed unmatched. The CDR3 runs 15 residues. CDR3 sequence reads: CASRLRTGFLYEQYF. The DNA of the CDR3 is TGTGCCAGCAGGTTAAGGACAGGCTTTCTCTACGAGCAGTACTTC.

The table lists this clonotype with many counts. This chain links TRBV6-1 with TRBJ2-7; D is undetermined. Germline CDR1 and CDR2: MNHNS and SASEGT. V was clipped by 6 bases and J by 0 bases, with 6 bases between them. The CDR3 loop spans 12 amino acids. The CDR3 region has the DNA TGTGCCAGCAGACAACTCTCCTACGAGCAGTACTTC. Translated: CASRQLSYEQYF.

This clonotype occurred many times. The chain uses TRBV12-5 and TRBJ1-1; D uncertain. Germline V lookup: CDR1 LGHNT, CDR2 FRNRAP. Trimming pared 1 base from V and 7 bases from J, leaving 7 bases between. The CDR3 is 12 residues long. CDR3 residues: CASGLDPCEAFF. The CDR3 DNA is TGTGCTAGTGGTTTGGATCCGTGTGAAGCTTTCTTT.

This clonotype was found a few times. A much more abundant neighbour one base away suggests this may be a read error. This chain uses TRBV12-3 or TRBV12-4 with TRBJ1-3; D may be TRBD1 (6 bases). The CDR3 extends over 13 amino acids. This chain's CDR3 is CVSRSGAGNTIYF. The CDR3 DNA sequence: TGTGTCAGCAGGTCAGGGGCTGGAAACACCATATATTTT.

This clonotype showed up many times. The chain recombines TRBV30 with TRBJ1-1; 9 nucleotides agree with TRBD1. This CDR3 contains 17 residues. With V trimmed by 4 bases and J by 0 bases, 12 bases remained unmatched. Germline V CDR1 and CDR2: GTSNPN, SVGIG (reference sequence). The DNA for the CDR3 is TGTGCCTGGATCCGCCGGGGGACAGGGATCATGAACACTGAAGCTTTCTTT. Translation gives CAWIRRGTGIMNTEAFF.

This clonotype was found many times. The chain uses TRBV28 and TRBJ2-7; TRBD2 matches 11 bases. The CDR3 covers 15 residues. CDR1 MDHEN and CDR2 SYDVKM come from the germline V gene. Trimming took 5 bases from V and 3 from J; bases not matched to a gene: 6. CDR3: CASSPGLAGDYEQYF. As DNA, the CDR3 is TGTGCCAGCAGTCCAGGACTAGCGGGTGACTACGAGCAGTACTTC.

V usage is TRBV12-3 or TRBV12-4 and J usage is TRBJ2-5, with D possibly being TRBD2 (6 bases). This CDR3 contains 14 residues. Deletions cut 5 bases from V and 1 base from J, with 11 bases between. The CDR3 DNA reads TGTGCCAGCAGTGGGGACTGGTCCCAAGAGACCCAGTACTTC. As protein: CASSGDWSQETQYF.

The V gene is TRBV7-2, the J gene TRBJ1-5; D perhaps matches TRBD1 (6 bases). Trimming took off 2 bases at V and 2 bases at J, with 10 bases between the two ends. Germline V gene lookup returns CDR1 SGHTA and CDR2 FQGNSA. The CDR3 consists of 15 residues. The CDR3 DNA reads TGTGCCAGCAGCTTAAACAGGGCCGGCAATCAGCCCCAGCATTTT. This codes for CASSLNRAGNQPQHF. Complete variable domain (other parts from reference TRBV7-2 and TRBJ1-5): GAGVSQSPSNKVTEKGKDVELRCDPISGHTALYWYRQSLGQGLEFLIYFQGNSAPDKSGLPSDRFSAERTGGSVSTLTIQRTQQEDSAVYLCASSLNRAGNQPQHFGDGTRLSIL.

This clonotype was seen many times. The chain has TRBV12-3 or TRBV12-4 and TRBJ2-2, with unresolved D. The V and J ends lost 2 bases and 1 base respectively, with 8 bases between them. The CDR3 contains 15 residues. The CDR3 DNA sequence: TGTGCCAGCAGTTTAACCCGGCTGAACACCGGGGAGCTGTTTTTT. This translates into CASSLTRLNTGELFF.

This clonotype appeared many times. This chain links TRBV5-1 with TRBJ2-7; D is possibly TRBD1 or TRBD2 (6 bases each). CDR3 size: 15 residues. Germline V gene data show CDR1 as SGHRS and CDR2 as YFSETQ. Trimming took 0 bases from V and 7 from J, leaving 17 bases between them. CDR3 sequence (DNA): TGCGCCAGCAGCTTGGAGGGGTCGGGGGCCGGGGAGCAGTACTTC. This encodes CASSLEGSGAGEQYF.